This T cell receptor beta chain appears in the sequencing data of a study of blood T cell repertoires in COVID-19. Study background: COVID-19 samples collected from the United States, Italy and Spain covered acute and convalescent phases. PBMCs, B-cell-depleted T cells, or T cells provided the cDNA or gDNA that made up the material.

By sample fraction, this clone is medium-sized. The authors' processing: Reference gene primer amplification yielded estimated nucleated cell counts. The table came from immunoSEQ multiplex PCR; TCRdb's copy has only in-frame clones and leaves some out. The DNA gave D and trimming, while V, J and clone size come from that table. The sample has around 55,000 clones, about 90% seen once; the top ten hold about 1.5%. The J segment lost 4 bases and the V segment lost 2 bases, leaving 5 bases of the junction unmatched. Germline-derived CDR1 and CDR2 are MNHNY and SVGAGI (reference sequence). The CDR3 has 15 residues.

The J gene is TRBJ2-3, the V gene TRBV6-6; TRBD2 aligns across 8 bases. The clonotype comes from a man in his sixties with acute or convalescent COVID-19. Sample: peripheral blood. The CDR3 spells CASSYLGLAADTQYF. The CDR3 nucleotides read TGTGCCAGCAGTTACCTCGGACTAGCAGCAGATACGCAGTATTTT.